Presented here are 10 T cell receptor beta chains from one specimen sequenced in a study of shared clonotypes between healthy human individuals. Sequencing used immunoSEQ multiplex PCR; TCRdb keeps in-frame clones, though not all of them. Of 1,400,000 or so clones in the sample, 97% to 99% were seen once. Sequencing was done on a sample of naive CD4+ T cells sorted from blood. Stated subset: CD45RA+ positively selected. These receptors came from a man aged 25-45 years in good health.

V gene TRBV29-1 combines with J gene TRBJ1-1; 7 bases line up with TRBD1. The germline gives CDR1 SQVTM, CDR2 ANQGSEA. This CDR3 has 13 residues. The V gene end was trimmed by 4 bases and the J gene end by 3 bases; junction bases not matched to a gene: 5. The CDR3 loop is CSVGQGMDTEAFF. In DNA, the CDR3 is TGCAGCGTTGGACAGGGTATGGACACTGAAGCTTTCTTT.

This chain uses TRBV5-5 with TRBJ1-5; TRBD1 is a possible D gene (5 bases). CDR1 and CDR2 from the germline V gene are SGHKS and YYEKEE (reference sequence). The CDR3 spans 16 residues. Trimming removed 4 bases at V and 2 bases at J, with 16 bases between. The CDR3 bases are TGTGCCAGCAGCCCGTCGTGGGGCGGGGGCAATCAGCCCCAGCATTTT. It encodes CASSPSWGGGNQPQHF.

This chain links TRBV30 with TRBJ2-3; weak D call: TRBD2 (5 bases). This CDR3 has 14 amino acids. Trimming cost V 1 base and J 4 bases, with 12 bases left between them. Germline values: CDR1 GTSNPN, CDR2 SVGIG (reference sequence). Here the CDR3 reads CAWSEAGGPDTQYF. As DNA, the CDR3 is TGTGCCTGGAGTGAGGCGGGTGGGCCAGATACGCAGTATTTT.

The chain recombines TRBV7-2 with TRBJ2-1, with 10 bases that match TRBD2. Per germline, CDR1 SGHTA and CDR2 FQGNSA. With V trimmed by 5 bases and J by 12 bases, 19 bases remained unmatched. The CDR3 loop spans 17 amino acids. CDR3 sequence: CASSQLGVPLAGVAQFF. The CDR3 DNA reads TGTGCCAGCAGCCAACTCGGCGTGCCCCTAGCGGGAGTCGCGCAGTTCTTC. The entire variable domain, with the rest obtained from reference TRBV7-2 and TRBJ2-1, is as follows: GAGVSQSPSNKVTEKGKDVELRCDPISGHTALYWYRQSLGQGLEFLIYFQGNSAPDKSGLPSDRFSAERTGGSVSTLTIQRTQQEDSAVYLCASSQLGVPLAGVAQFFGPGTRLTVL.

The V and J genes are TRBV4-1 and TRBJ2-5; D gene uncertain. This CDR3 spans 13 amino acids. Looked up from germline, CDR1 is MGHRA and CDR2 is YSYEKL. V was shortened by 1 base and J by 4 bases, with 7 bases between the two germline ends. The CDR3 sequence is CASSQVGPETQYF. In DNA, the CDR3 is TGCGCCAGCAGCCAAGTGGGCCCAGAGACCCAGTACTTC.

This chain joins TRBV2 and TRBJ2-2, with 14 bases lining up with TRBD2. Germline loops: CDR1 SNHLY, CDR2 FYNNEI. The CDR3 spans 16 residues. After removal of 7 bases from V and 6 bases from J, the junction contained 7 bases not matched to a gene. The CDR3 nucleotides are TGTGCCAGCACCGAGGGACTAGCGGGAGTGGCCGGGGAGCTGTTTTTT. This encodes CASTEGLAGVAGELFF.

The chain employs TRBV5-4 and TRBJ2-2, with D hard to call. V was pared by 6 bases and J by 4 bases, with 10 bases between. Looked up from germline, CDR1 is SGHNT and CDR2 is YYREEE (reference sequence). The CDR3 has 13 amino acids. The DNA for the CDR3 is TGTGCCAGCATCTCCGAAACCACCGGGGAGCTGTTTTTT. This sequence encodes CASISETTGELFF.

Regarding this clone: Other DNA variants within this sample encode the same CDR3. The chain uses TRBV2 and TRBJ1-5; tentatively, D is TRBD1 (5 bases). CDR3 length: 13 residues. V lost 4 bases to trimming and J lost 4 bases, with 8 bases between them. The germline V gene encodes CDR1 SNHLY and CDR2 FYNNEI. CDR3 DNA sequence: TGTGCCAGCAGTGGGCAGGGTAATCAGCCCCAGCATTTT. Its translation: CASSGQGNQPQHF.

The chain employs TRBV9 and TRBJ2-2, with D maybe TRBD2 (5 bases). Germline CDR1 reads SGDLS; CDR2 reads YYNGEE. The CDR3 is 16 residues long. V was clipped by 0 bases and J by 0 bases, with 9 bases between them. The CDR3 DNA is TGTGCCAGCAGCGTAGACGGCGGGTCGAACACCGGGGAGCTGTTTTTT. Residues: CASSVDGGSNTGELFF.

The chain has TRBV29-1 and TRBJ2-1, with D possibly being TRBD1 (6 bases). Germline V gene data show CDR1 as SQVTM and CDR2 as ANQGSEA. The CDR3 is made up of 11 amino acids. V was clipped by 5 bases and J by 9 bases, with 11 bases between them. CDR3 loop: CSVPGEREQFF. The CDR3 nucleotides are TGCAGCGTTCCAGGGGAGCGTGAGCAGTTCTTC.